This T cell receptor beta chain derives from a study of T cells in Graves' hyperthyroidism and ophthalmopathy. Whole-study findings and limits: Most expanded thyroid clonotypes above 0.001 recurred in blood.

This clonotype was recorded at least ten times. Its target is unknown. The CDR3 covers 15 residues. V was pared by 8 bases and J by 5 bases, with 14 bases of the junction left unmatched. The study based diagnoses on clinical symptoms, serum thyroxine and TRAb, thyroid ultrasound and orbital computed tomography. Researchers amplified the TCR beta CDR3 regions from RNA transcripts. HTBI primers were used for first-round RT-PCR of the TCR CDR3. One entry per CDR3 protein results from TCRdb running MiXCR on the multiplex PCR reads. The data show hundreds of thousands of distinct CDR3 sequences, over 15% seen once.

Sequencing was carried out using blood. This chain links TRBV12-3 or TRBV12-4 with TRBJ2-5; TRBD2 matches at 7 bases. The TCR originated in a woman under 30 with Graves' ophthalmopathy. In DNA, the CDR3 is TGTGCCAGCTCAACGCCGCTAGCGGAGCAGGAGACCCAGTACTTC. This gives the protein CASSTPLAEQETQYF.